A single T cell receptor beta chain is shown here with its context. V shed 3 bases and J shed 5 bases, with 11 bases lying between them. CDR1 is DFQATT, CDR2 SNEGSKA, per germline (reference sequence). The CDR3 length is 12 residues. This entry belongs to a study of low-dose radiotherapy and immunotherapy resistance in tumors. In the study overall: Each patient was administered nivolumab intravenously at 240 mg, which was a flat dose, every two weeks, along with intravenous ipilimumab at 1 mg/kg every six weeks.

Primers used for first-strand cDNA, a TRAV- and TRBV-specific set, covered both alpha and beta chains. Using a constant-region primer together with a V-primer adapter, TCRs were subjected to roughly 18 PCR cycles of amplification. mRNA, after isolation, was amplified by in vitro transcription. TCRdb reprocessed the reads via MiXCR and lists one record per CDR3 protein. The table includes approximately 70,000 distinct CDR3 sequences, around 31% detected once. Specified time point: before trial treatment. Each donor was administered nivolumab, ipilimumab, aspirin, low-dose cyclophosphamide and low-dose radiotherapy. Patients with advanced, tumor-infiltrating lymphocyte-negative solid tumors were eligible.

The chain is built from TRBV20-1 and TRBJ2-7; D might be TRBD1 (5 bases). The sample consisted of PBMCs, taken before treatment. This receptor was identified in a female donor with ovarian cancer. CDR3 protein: CSASKQGHEQYF. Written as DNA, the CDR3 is TGCAGTGCTAGCAAGCAGGGCCACGAGCAGTACTTC.